This TCR beta chain was profiled in a study of blood T cells in healthy people across ages. Overall study findings and caveats: Any conclusive comparison of naive versus antigen-experienced cells was prevented by using unsorted PBMCs. Considered underestimates were the diversity estimates obtained from one million T cells.

In each sample, at least 7 million PBMCs were isolated. The germline V gene has CDR1 LNHNV and CDR2 YYDKDF (reference sequence). Deletions cut 0 bases from V and 3 bases from J, with 9 bases between. The CDR3 has 15 residues. PCR was performed a second time for about 7 to 11 cycles using a sample-barcoded 5' primer and a J-beta primer mix. Researchers report that each sample yielded at least 2.5 million CDR3-containing paired-end reads. Via MiXCR, TCRdb re-called the 5' RACE reads, giving one row per CDR3 protein. The data show some 640,000 distinct CDR3 sequences, approximately 50% seen once. About this clonotype: Its antigen remains unidentified.

V usage is TRBV15 and J usage is TRBJ2-1; no firm D call. The TCR originated in a woman aged 60-70 years in good health. Sequences were obtained from blood. The CDR3 bases are TGTGCCACCAGCAGAGAGACTCGGAGCTACAATGAGCAGTTCTTC. This sequence encodes CATSRETRSYNEQFF. Looking up the rest from reference TRBV15 and TRBJ2-1 gives the full variable domain: DAMVIQNPRYQVTQFGKPVTLSCSQTLNHNVMYWYQQKSSQAPKLLFHYYDKDFNNEADTPDNFQSRRPNTSFCFLDIRSPGLGDTAMYLCATSRETRSYNEQFFGPGTRLTVL.